Listed here are 18 T cell receptor beta chains from one sample, sequenced in a study of molecular identifiers for immune sequencing clone quantification. In TCRdb, the PCR reads were re-called with MiXCR into one record per CDR3 protein. The sample has roughly 90,000 distinct CDR3 sequences, around a quarter seen once. The sample taken for sequencing was naive CD8+ T cells from blood, with Jurkat cell RNA spiked in. The subset denotes: FACS-sorted CD8+CD4-CCR7+CD45RA+ naive T cells. These receptors were obtained from a human donor in good health. Some libraries in this study had Jurkat cell RNA spiked in.

This clonotype was recorded once. Mismatch with germline at one junction end may stem from a read error. The CDR3: CASSIGGYVYTF. CDR3 DNA sequence: TGTGCCAGTAGTATAGGGGGTTATGTCTACACCTTC. The V call is TRBV12-3 or TRBV12-4, the J call TRBJ1-2, with D maybe TRBD1 (6 bases). The CDR3 covers 12 residues.

This clonotype was recorded many times. The chain links TRBV28 to TRBJ2-3, with 9 bases aligning to TRBD2. The CDR3 is made up of 16 amino acids. Germline CDR1 and CDR2: MDHEN and SYDVKM. V dropped 3 bases and J dropped 3; count of bases not matched to a gene: 7. CDR3 nucleotide sequence: TGTGCCAGCAGTTTCTCCATAGCGGGAGAGACAGATACGCAGTATTTT. Translating it yields CASSFSIAGETDTQYF.

V is TRBV10-3 and J is TRBJ1-1; D remains unclear. Between the trimmed V and J ends, which lost 3 bases and 10 bases, there was a span of 15 bases. Germline-derived CDR1 and CDR2 are ENHRY and SYGVKD. The CDR3 is 13 residues long. The CDR3 loop is CAISDTFREGAFF. The CDR3 nucleotides are TGTGCCATCAGTGACACCTTTCGGGAAGGAGCTTTCTTT.

This clonotype came up many times. The chain is built from TRBV20-1 and TRBJ2-3, with 8 bases fitting TRBD2. CDR1 is DFQATT, CDR2 SNEGSKA, per germline (reference sequence). This CDR3 has 17 amino acids. J lost 1 base, V lost 6 bases, and 15 bases had no gene match. CDR3 protein: CSAHPYGGGLGTDTQYF. The CDR3 bases are TGCAGTGCCCATCCCTACGGGGGGGGCCTAGGCACAGATACGCAGTATTTT.

This clonotype was counted only a few times. The CDR3 loop reads CASTGTGTIEQYF. The CDR3 DNA follows: TGTGCCAGCACCGGGACAGGGACTATCGAGCAGTACTTC. This chain uses TRBV4-2 with TRBJ2-7, with 9 positions matching TRBD1. The CDR3 consists of 13 residues. V lost 7 bases and J lost 6; bases outside the gene matches: 7. Germline assignment: CDR1 LGHNA and CDR2 YNFKEQ.

The chain couples TRBV27 to TRBJ1-5; TRBD1 agrees at 9 bases. The CDR3 totals 16 residues. Trimming removed 5 bases from V and 2 bases from J; junction bases left unmatched: 7. The germline V gene encodes CDR1 MNHEY and CDR2 SMNVEV (reference sequence). The CDR3 protein is CASSPQGAFGNQPQHF. The CDR3 coding sequence is TGTGCCAGCAGTCCACAGGGGGCCTTCGGCAATCAGCCCCAGCATTTT.

The rearrangement uses TRBV19 and TRBJ2-7, with 9 positions matching TRBD1. In germline, CDR1 is LNHDA, CDR2 SQIVND (reference sequence). V shed 3 bases and J 6 bases; nucleotides not matched to a gene: 6. This CDR3 region has 14 residues. In DNA form, the CDR3 reads TGTGCCAGTAGTATGCTTGGGACAGGGAGCGAGCAGTACTTC. This gives the protein CASSMLGTGSEQYF.

This clonotype was observed many times. V gene TRBV6-5 combines with J gene TRBJ2-3, with D uncertain. This CDR3 contains 15 residues. Germline CDR1 and CDR2: MNHEY and SVGAGI. The V and J ends lost 6 bases and 3 bases respectively, with 16 bases between them. CDR3 in amino acids: CASSNIKLTTDTQYF. Written as DNA, the CDR3 is TGTGCCAGCAGCAATATAAAACTTACGACAGATACGCAGTATTTT.

Of note for this clonotype: One base away lies a much larger clone, so this may be a sequencing read error. J is TRBJ2-7 and V is TRBV4-3, with D unresolved. This CDR3 region has 15 residues. Germline assignment: CDR1 LGHNA and CDR2 YSLEER. The CDR3 DNA reads TGCGCCAGCAGCCCCAGTACGGCGAGCTCCTTCGAGCAGTACTTC. It translates to CASSPSTASSFEQYF.

This clonotype was seen at least ten times. The chain has TRBV15 and TRBJ2-3; D unresolved. The V end lost 0 bases, the J end lost 4 bases, and 11 bases lay between the germline ends. The CDR3 has 15 amino acids. Germline V gene data show CDR1 as LNHNV and CDR2 as YYDKDF (reference sequence). The chain's CDR3 is CATSRDRAGPDTQYF. CDR3 coding DNA: TGTGCCACCAGCAGAGATAGAGCCGGCCCAGATACGCAGTATTTT.

In this sample, this clonotype turned up many times. V and J are TRBV5-6 and TRBJ1-6; a weak D match, TRBD1 (5 bases). This CDR3 is built from 12 residues. The V and J ends lost 4 bases and 11 bases respectively, with 10 bases between them. CDR1 is SGHDT, CDR2 YYEEEE, per germline. For the CDR3, the DNA is TGTGCCAGCAGCGCGGGGACCCCACCCCTCCACTTT. Its protein product is CASSAGTPPLHF.

As regards this clonotype: A much larger clone differs from this one at a single base, so this may be a read error. The chain employs TRBV5-1 and TRBJ2-7; maybe TRBD1 (6 bases). CDR1 is SGHRS and CDR2 is YFSETQ in the germline V gene. The CDR3 has 11 amino acids. This chain's CDR3 is CASSLEGEQHF. DNA for the CDR3: TGCGCCAGCAGCTTGGAGGGGGAGCAGCACTTC. Variable domain in full (rest from reference TRBV5-1 and TRBJ2-7): KAGVTQTPRYLIKTRGQQVTLSCSPISGHRSVSWYQQTPGQGLQFLFEYFSETQRNKGNFPGRFSGRQFSNSRSEMNVSTLELGDSALYLCASSLEGEQHFGPGTRLTVT.

This clonotype has a count of ten or more. V usage is TRBV12-5 and J usage is TRBJ1-5; 7 nucleotides match TRBD1. The length of the CDR3 is 17 residues. After removal of 7 bases from V and 0 bases from J, the junction contained 12 bases not matched to a gene. From germline, CDR1 is LGHNT and CDR2 FRNRAP. CDR3 region: CASALFEGAYSNQPQHF. The CDR3 DNA sequence: TGTGCTAGTGCCCTCTTTGAGGGGGCGTATAGCAATCAGCCCCAGCATTTT.

As regards this clonotype: A single base separates this from a much larger clone, so it may be a read error. The rearrangement joins TRBV12-3 or TRBV12-4 to TRBJ2-5; 14 bases line up with TRBD2. V was clipped by 5 bases and J by 2 bases; unmatched bases: 7. CDR3 length equals 17 residues. The CDR3 loop is CASSPQGLAGDQETQYF. The DNA for the CDR3 is TGTGCCAGCAGTCCCCAGGGACTAGCGGGAGATCAAGAGACCCAGTACTTC.

As for this clonotype: Mismatch with germline at one junction end may stem from a read error. The chain has TRBV7-2 and TRBJ2-2; 8 nucleotides line up with TRBD1. This CDR3 region has 17 residues. CDR1 is SGHTA, CDR2 FQGNSA, per germline. The CDR3 DNA is TGTGCCAGCAGCACTACTAAGGGACAGGCAAGCACCGGGGAGCTGGTTTTT. Encoded protein: CASSTTKGQASTGELVF. Full variable domain (rest looked up from reference TRBV7-2 and TRBJ2-2): GAGVSQSPSNKVTEKGKDVELRCDPISGHTALYWYRQSLGQGLEFLIYFQGNSAPDKSGLPSDRFSAERTGGSVSTLTIQRTQQEDSAVYLCASSTTKGQASTGELVFGEGSRLTVL.

As DNA, the CDR3 is TGTGCCAGCAGCAAAGACGTTAGGACAGGGAAGAATTCACCCCTCCACTTT. Its protein is CASSKDVRTGKNSPLHF. The rearrangement uses TRBV21-1 and TRBJ1-6; TRBD1, as called in the table, went unchecked against the DNA. TRBV21-1 is classified as a pseudogene. The CDR3 has 17 amino acids.

Worth noting for this clonotype: One base away lies a much larger clone, so this may be a sequencing read error. This rearrangement joins TRBV30 to TRBJ1-3; D is ambiguous. This CDR3 comprises 17 residues. From germline, CDR1 is GTSNPN and CDR2 SVGIG (reference sequence). This CDR3 reads CAWSVRPRIGSGNTVYF. The CDR3 nucleotides read TGTGCCTGGAGTGTACGCCCCAGGATAGGCTCTGGAAACACCGTATATTTT.

This clonotype was counted only a few times. The J gene is TRBJ2-7, the V gene TRBV6-6; TRBD1 is a possible D gene (6 bases). The CDR3 length is 15 residues. Trimming left V 6 bases short and J 0 bases short, with 15 bases between. CDR1 and CDR2 from the germline V gene are MNHNY and SVGAGI (reference sequence). CDR3 loop: CASRWDTSYSYEQYF. DNA of the CDR3: TGTGCCAGCAGGTGGGACACAAGTTACTCCTACGAGCAGTACTTC.